One and the same sample provided the 30 T cell receptor beta chains below, sequenced in a study of blood T cell repertoires in COVID-19. Profiled with immunoSEQ multiplex PCR; TCRdb holds only in-frame clones, not every one. The sample carries some 380,000 clones, more than 65% recorded once. Sequenced material: peripheral blood. The origin of the receptors is a human donor with acute or convalescent COVID-19. The donor label of this sample is uncertain.

This clone appeared a few times. This rearrangement joins TRBV5-1 to TRBJ2-1; D ambiguous. The V gene's germline CDR1 is SGHRS and CDR2 YFSETQ. The CDR3 is 16 residues long. V lost 4 bases, J lost 4 bases, and 18 bases lay in between. This CDR3 is CASSRLSSKEYNEQFF. CDR3 DNA sequence: TGCGCCAGCAGCCGACTCAGCAGTAAAGAATACAATGAGCAGTTCTTC. The full variable domain, completed using reference TRBV5-1 and TRBJ2-1, is KAGVTQTPRYLIKTRGQQVTLSCSPISGHRSVSWYQQTPGQGLQFLFEYFSETQRNKGNFPGRFSGRQFSNSRSEMNVSTLELGDSALYLCASSRLSSKEYNEQFFGPGTRLTVL.

The rearrangement uses TRBV30 and TRBJ1-2; D possibly corresponds to TRBD1 (5 bases). The V gene lost 1 base and the J gene lost 1 base, with 13 bases spanning the gap. The germline CDR1 and CDR2 sequences are GTSNPN and SVGIG (reference sequence). This CDR3 has 15 amino acids. The CDR3 nucleotides are TGTGCCTGGAGTGGGGGAGGGGAAAATAACTATGGCTACACCTTC. This gives the protein CAWSGGGENNYGYTF.

The V and J genes are TRBV5-1 and TRBJ1-1, with D possibly matching TRBD1 (5 bases). Germline V gene lookup returns CDR1 SGHRS and CDR2 YFSETQ. The CDR3 sequence is 15 residues long. The V gene lost 2 bases and the J gene lost 1 base, with 12 bases spanning the gap. In DNA form, the CDR3 reads TGCGCCAGCAGCTTACAGGACCAGAGGAACACTGAAGCTTTCTTT. It encodes CASSLQDQRNTEAFF.

This clone was picked up a small number of times. The CDR3 DNA follows: TGTGCCAGCAGTTACAATTCAGGGGTGAGCTACGAGCAGTACTTC. Its translation: CASSYNSGVSYEQYF. This chain connects TRBV6-5 to TRBJ2-7, with D possibly TRBD1 on 6 matching bases. The CDR3 is 15 residues long. V lost 2 bases to trimming and J lost 3 bases, with 14 bases between them. Germline V gene sequence: CDR1 MNHEY, CDR2 SVGAGI.

V is TRBV28 and J is TRBJ2-1; D remains unclear. Trimming shortened V by 10 bases and J by 4 bases, and 20 bases separated the two germline ends. This CDR3 is built from 15 residues. Germline-derived CDR1 and CDR2 are MDHEN and SYDVKM. CDR3 in amino acids: CATISLSASYNEQFF. The CDR3 DNA reads as TGTGCCACTATTAGCCTATCGGCCTCTTACAATGAGCAGTTCTTC. Full variable domain (rest looked up from reference TRBV28 and TRBJ2-1): DVKVTQSSRYLVKRTGEKVFLECVQDMDHENMFWYRQDPGLGLRLIYFSYDVKMKEKGDIPEGYSVSREKKERFSLILESASTNQTSMYLCATISLSASYNEQFFGPGTRLTVL.

J is TRBJ1-2 and V is TRBV19; 7 bases line up with TRBD1. V lost 4 bases and J lost 2; bases outside the gene matches: 4. This CDR3 contains 14 residues. The V gene's germline CDR1 is LNHDA and CDR2 SQIVND (reference sequence). The CDR3 DNA is TGTGCCAGTAGTACGCAGGGGGGCAACTATGGCTACACCTTC. Translation: CASSTQGGNYGYTF. Full variable domain (remainder filled in from reference TRBV19 and TRBJ1-2): DGGITQSPKYLFRKEGQNVTLSCEQNLNHDAMYWYRQDPGQGLRLIYYSQIVNDFQKGDIAEGYSVSREKKESFPLTVTSAQKNPTAFYLCASSTQGGNYGYTFGSGTRLTVV.

This clone was counted a single time. This sequence joins TRBV5-1 and TRBJ2-7, with 7 nucleotides matching TRBD1. The J segment lost 1 base and the V segment lost 0 bases, leaving 7 bases of the junction unmatched. The CDR3 contains 16 residues. The germline V gene has CDR1 SGHRS and CDR2 YFSETQ. The CDR3 spells CASSLAEDRMSYEQYF. The CDR3 DNA reads TGCGCCAGCAGCTTGGCAGAGGACAGGATGTCCTACGAGCAGTACTTC.

The chain has TRBV9 and TRBJ2-4; 7 bases map to TRBD2. Per the germline V gene, CDR1 is SGDLS and CDR2 is YYNGEE. Germline trimming cut 0 bases from V and 10 bases from J; bases unmatched to any gene: 7. CDR3 size: 14 residues. CDR3 in amino acids: CASSVGGRGDIQYF. In nucleotides, the CDR3 is TGTGCCAGCAGCGTAGGCGGGAGAGGCGATATTCAGTACTTC.

The chain carries TRBV5-1 and TRBJ2-5, with 8 positions matching TRBD1. V was pared by 4 bases and J by 0 bases, with 5 bases of the junction left unmatched. This CDR3 has 15 amino acids. Germline loops: CDR1 SGHRS, CDR2 YFSETQ. The CDR3 DNA follows: TGCGCCAGCAGCATGAAGGACAGGGACCAAGAGACCCAGTACTTC. Translating gives CASSMKDRDQETQYF.

The V call is TRBV27, the J call TRBJ1-1; 8 bases line up with TRBD1. The CDR3 has 12 amino acids. V shed 6 bases and J 4 bases; nucleotides not matched to a gene: 1. Germline lookup yields CDR1 MNHEY and CDR2 SMNVEV (reference sequence). As DNA, the CDR3 is TGTGCCAGCAGGGACAGGGTCACTGAAGCTTTCTTT. This codes for CASRDRVTEAFF.

The V call is TRBV10-3, the J call TRBJ2-5; D might be TRBD2 (6 bases). Trimming pared 5 bases from V and 5 bases from J, leaving 18 bases between. The CDR3 loop spans 15 amino acids. Germline V lookup: CDR1 ENHRY, CDR2 SYGVKD. The CDR3 is CAISKDLARTETQYF. The CDR3 nucleotides are TGTGCCATCAGTAAGGATCTAGCGAGGACCGAGACCCAGTACTTC.

This clone was seen just once. The chain links TRBV7-8 to TRBJ2-3; 9 nucleotides align to TRBD1. The CDR3 has 15 residues. The trim removed 6 bases at V and 0 bases at J, leaving 4 bases unmatched. Germline CDR1 reads SGHVS; CDR2 reads FQNEAQ. The CDR3 is CASRWTGASTDTQYF. The DNA of the CDR3 is TGTGCCAGCAGGTGGACAGGGGCTAGCACAGATACGCAGTATTTT.

The chain employs TRBV3-1 (or the pseudogene TRBV3-2) and TRBJ1-1; D is perhaps TRBD1 (6 bases). Trimming stripped 0 bases from V and 4 bases from J, with 15 bases between. The CDR3 sequence is 16 residues long. The V gene's germline CDR1 is LGHDT and CDR2 YNNKEL (reference sequence). In nucleotides, the CDR3 is TGTGCCAGCAGCCAAGATGTAGGGGGATTGGTCACTGAAGCTTTCTTT. Its translation: CASSQDVGGLVTEAFF.

This rearrangement joins TRBV28 to TRBJ1-3, with D unresolved. Trimming removed 1 base at V and 1 base at J, with 14 bases between. The germline CDR1 and CDR2 sequences are MDHEN and SYDVKM. The CDR3 contains 17 residues. CDR3 sequence reads: CASSLLRGGRSGNTIYF. The DNA for the CDR3 is TGTGCCAGCAGTTTATTACGGGGAGGAAGATCTGGAAACACCATATATTTT.

This chain connects TRBV7-8 to TRBJ1-1; possible D gene TRBD1, 6 bases. Germline CDR1 is SGHVS and CDR2 is FQNEAQ. V lost 1 base, J lost 0 bases, and 21 bases lay in between. This CDR3 has 19 amino acids. The CDR3, as DNA: TGTGCCAGCAGCTTAGGAATGGGTGGTCAGGGGCTAATGAACACTGAAGCTTTCTTT. This sequence encodes CASSLGMGGQGLMNTEAFF.

This chain links TRBV10-3 with TRBJ1-1; D unresolved. The CDR3 is 12 amino acids. V was clipped by 0 bases and J by 7 bases, with 6 bases between them. In germline, CDR1 is ENHRY, CDR2 SYGVKD. The CDR3 sequence: CAISESGNEAFF. CDR3 nucleotides: TGTGCCATCAGTGAGTCCGGGAATGAAGCTTTCTTT.

This clone was detected only once. The chain is built from TRBV2 and TRBJ2-1; D gene ambiguous. In germline, CDR1 is SNHLY, CDR2 FYNNEI. V lost 7 bases and J lost 4, with 8 bases in between. The length of the CDR3 is 12 residues. The CDR3 DNA is TGTGCCAGCACCCAAGCGTACAATGAGCAGTTCTTC. This sequence encodes CASTQAYNEQFF.

The V call is TRBV20-1, the J call TRBJ2-7; no definite D call. The CDR3 consists of 13 residues. Trimming removed 3 bases at V and 5 bases at J, with 14 bases between. Germline CDR1 and CDR2: DFQATT and SNEGSKA (reference sequence). CDR3: CSASPRLLNEQYF. Written as DNA, the CDR3 is TGCAGTGCTAGTCCTCGGTTGTTAAACGAGCAGTACTTC.

The V gene is TRBV3-1 (or the pseudogene TRBV3-2), the J gene TRBJ2-5; TRBD1 might be the D (6 bases). V lost 4 bases and J lost 3, with 9 bases in between. The CDR3 runs 13 residues. CDR1 is LGHDT, CDR2 YNNKEL, per germline (reference sequence). CDR3 sequence (DNA): TGTGCCAGCAGCCCAAGGGGGAAAGAGACCCAGTACTTC. Protein: CASSPRGKETQYF.

The chain employs TRBV15 and TRBJ2-7, with D tentatively TRBD1 (6 bases). The germline gives CDR1 LNHNV, CDR2 YYDKDF (reference sequence). The V end was cut by 4 bases, the J end by 2 bases, with 9 bases between. The CDR3 covers 13 residues. The CDR3 DNA reads TGTGCCACCAGCACGGACAGCCCCTACGAGCAGTACTTC. Protein: CATSTDSPYEQYF.

This clone appeared a few times. The chain is built from TRBV12-3 or TRBV12-4 and TRBJ1-6, with D perhaps matching TRBD1 (6 bases). This CDR3 is built from 12 residues. V gave up 3 bases and J gave up 11 bases, with 8 bases separating them. The CDR3 region is CASSFPGAPLHF. CDR3 nucleotides: TGTGCCAGCAGTTTTCCAGGGGCACCCCTCCACTTT.

CDR3 in amino acids: CASRETGGPGEKLFF. The CDR3 nucleotides are TGCGCCAGCCGCGAGACAGGGGGCCCCGGTGAAAAACTGTTTTTT. The V gene is TRBV5-1, the J gene TRBJ1-4, with 10 bases matching TRBD1. Germline V gives CDR1 SGHRS, CDR2 YFSETQ. This CDR3 region has 15 residues. V lost 7 bases, J lost 7 bases, and 10 bases stayed unmatched.

This clone was counted a single time. The rearrangement joins TRBV2 to TRBJ1-2; 9 nucleotides agree with TRBD1. This CDR3 is 13 amino acids long. CDR1 SNHLY and CDR2 FYNNEI come from the germline V gene. With V trimmed by 8 bases and J by 4 bases, 5 bases remained unmatched. Here the CDR3 DNA reads TGTGCCAGCCGGGACAGGGTAACCTATGGCTACACCTTC. Protein product: CASRDRVTYGYTF. Complete variable domain (other parts from reference TRBV2 and TRBJ1-2): EPEVTQTPSHQVTQMGQEVILRCVPISNHLYFYWYRQILGQKVEFLVSFYNNEISEKSEIFDDQFSVERPDGSNFTLKIRSTKLEDSAMYFCASRDRVTYGYTFGSGTRLTVV.

CDR3 nucleotides: TGTGCCAGCAGCTTAGGAGAGAGTCAGCCCCAGCATTTT. Amino acids: CASSLGESQPQHF. The V and J genes are TRBV7-9 and TRBJ1-5, with D unclear. V was cut by 1 base and J by 6 bases, with 7 bases left in between. Germline V gene sequence: CDR1 SEHNR, CDR2 FQNEAQ (reference sequence). The CDR3 sequence is 13 residues long.

The chain links TRBV27 to TRBJ1-1, with TRBD1 as a possible D gene (6 bases). This CDR3 spans 14 amino acids. CDR1 and CDR2 (germline): MNHEY, SMNVEV (reference sequence). V was clipped by 5 bases and J by 3 bases, with 13 bases between them. The CDR3 loop reads CASSRDIIYTEAFF. In DNA, the CDR3 is TGTGCCAGCAGTCGGGACATCATCTACACTGAAGCTTTCTTT.

This chain uses TRBV20-1 with TRBJ1-1, with unresolved D. This CDR3 is built from 12 residues. The germline V gene has CDR1 DFQATT and CDR2 SNEGSKA (reference sequence). The germline V and J ends were trimmed by 3 bases and 5 bases, with 10 bases remaining between them. The CDR3: CSASSGVTEAFF. CDR3 in DNA: TGCAGTGCTAGTTCCGGGGTGACTGAAGCTTTCTTT.

This clone was recorded only once. This sequence joins TRBV6-5 and TRBJ2-6; D call uncertain. In germline, CDR1 is MNHEY, CDR2 SVGAGI. CDR3 length equals 14 residues. Trimming took off 7 bases at V and 0 bases at J, with 7 bases between the two ends. The CDR3 loop is CASTFLSGANVLTF. The CDR3 DNA follows: TGTGCCAGCACTTTTCTCTCTGGGGCCAACGTCCTGACTTTC.

This clone appeared a few times. The rearrangement links TRBV3-1 (or the pseudogene TRBV3-2) to TRBJ2-7, with 8 positions matching TRBD1. Germline assignment: CDR1 LGHDT and CDR2 YNNKEL (reference sequence). Trimming at V came to 5 bases and at J to 3 bases, leaving 6 bases not matched to a gene. This CDR3 spans 14 amino acids. CDR3 in DNA: TGTGCCAGCAGCTTCCGGGACAGGTTCTACGAGCAGTACTTC. It translates to CASSFRDRFYEQYF.

The chain employs TRBV18 and TRBJ1-4; 10 nucleotides line up with TRBD1. V lost 8 bases to trimming and J lost 3 bases; unmatched junction nucleotides: 3. Germline CDR1 is KGHSH and CDR2 is LQKENI. The CDR3 covers 14 residues. The CDR3 is CASGDRGSNEKLFF. CDR3 DNA sequence: TGTGCCAGCGGGGACAGGGGCTCTAATGAAAAACTGTTTTTT.

The chain carries TRBV18 and TRBJ2-3; no clear D. Trimming pared 4 bases from V and 4 bases from J, leaving 9 bases between. There are 13 residues in the CDR3. Germline lookup yields CDR1 KGHSH and CDR2 LQKENI. CDR3 DNA: TGTGCCAGCTCACTTCGGTCGGCAGATACGCAGTATTTT. Translation gives CASSLRSADTQYF.